This entry lists 26 T cell receptor beta chains sequenced from one sample in a study of blood T cells in healthy people across ages. For the second PCR, which ran for about 6 to 11 cycles, a sample-barcoded 5' primer and a J-beta primer mix were used. Each CDR3 protein is one row after TCRdb ran MiXCR on the 5' RACE reads. This table has hundreds of thousands of distinct CDR3 sequences, roughly 53% appearing once. The sample taken for sequencing was blood. The receptors were gathered from a man in his 60s in good health.

The chain is built from TRBV29-1 and TRBJ2-2; 7 bases agree with TRBD2. J lost 8 bases, V lost 5 bases, and 8 bases had no gene match. The V gene's germline CDR1 is SQVTM and CDR2 ANQGSEA. This CDR3 spans 13 amino acids. CDR3 sequence reads: CSVRGSGLGELFF. The CDR3 DNA is TGCAGCGTTCGGGGCTCGGGACTAGGGGAGCTGTTTTTT.

This clonotype has more than one count but fewer than ten. CDR3 in DNA: TGTGCCAGCAGCTTAGGGATTGGCCAATACAATGAGCAGTTCTTC. The encoded protein is CASSLGIGQYNEQFF. V gene TRBV7-2 combines with J gene TRBJ2-1; no definite D call. There are 15 residues in the CDR3. Germline CDR1 SGHTA, CDR2 FQGNSA. The V and J ends lost 1 base and 4 bases respectively, with 11 bases between them. The complete variable domain, with remaining parts taken from reference TRBV7-2 and TRBJ2-1, reads GAGVSQSPSNKVTEKGKDVELRCDPISGHTALYWYRQSLGQGLEFLIYFQGNSAPDKSGLPSDRFSAERTGGSVSTLTIQRTQQEDSAVYLCASSLGIGQYNEQFFGPGTRLTVL.

The chain joins TRBV7-2 to TRBJ1-2; no clear D. Germline CDR1 is SGHTA and CDR2 is FQGNSA. The CDR3 is 12 residues long. The V end lost 1 base, the J end lost 7 bases, and 7 bases lay between the germline ends. The CDR3 DNA reads as TGTGCCAGCAGCTTAGTTCAGAGTGGCTACACCTTC. Its protein product is CASSLVQSGYTF.

V usage is TRBV20-1 and J usage is TRBJ2-1, with TRBD1 matching 7 bases. The J call could be wrong; TRBJ2-7 is a better fit for the DNA end. The CDR3 is 16 residues long. Germline CDR1 is DFQATT and CDR2 is SNEGSKA (reference sequence). As DNA, the CDR3 is TGCAGTGCTAATCTTGGACAGGTTCATTACTCCTACGAGCAGTACTTC. It yields the protein CSANLGQVHYSYEQYF.

The chain links TRBV20-1 to TRBJ1-2; D may be TRBD1 (6 bases). V was trimmed by 0 bases and J by 4 bases, leaving 12 bases between them. CDR1 is DFQATT, CDR2 SNEGSKA, per germline (reference sequence). This CDR3 spans 14 amino acids. CDR3 residues: CSARDQGQGYGYTF. DNA for the CDR3: TGCAGTGCTAGAGACCAGGGACAAGGCTATGGCTACACCTTC.

The rearrangement joins TRBV5-1 to TRBJ1-6; 9 bases match TRBD1. Germline assignment: CDR1 SGHRS and CDR2 YFSETQ. The CDR3 runs 14 residues. With V trimmed by 4 bases and J by 7 bases, 3 bases remained unmatched. The CDR3 protein is CASSGTGRNSPLHF. The CDR3 nucleotides are TGCGCCAGCAGCGGGACAGGGAGAAATTCACCCCTCCACTTT.

The rearrangement uses TRBV20-1 and TRBJ1-2; D call uncertain. V lost 0 bases to trimming and J lost 7 bases, with 6 bases between them. Looked up from germline, CDR1 is DFQATT and CDR2 is SNEGSKA (reference sequence). This CDR3 is 11 amino acids long. The CDR3 here is CSAREGFGYTF. The CDR3, as DNA: TGCAGTGCTAGAGAAGGGTTTGGCTACACCTTC.

The J gene is TRBJ1-5, the V gene TRBV4-2; D possibly corresponds to TRBD1 (6 bases). Trimming removed 0 bases at V and 0 bases at J, with 12 bases between. Germline CDR1 LGHNA, CDR2 YNFKEQ. The CDR3 is 17 amino acids. CDR3 nucleotide sequence: TGTGCCAGCAGCCAAGACGGGGGCAGCTATAGCAATCAGCCCCAGCATTTT. It is translated as CASSQDGGSYSNQPQHF.

Remarks on this clonotype: Its ends do not fully match the called genes, so a read error is possible. The chain carries TRBV6-5 and TRBJ1-6; 7 bases map to TRBD1. CDR3 size: 17 residues. Germline V lookup: CDR1 MNHEY, CDR2 SVGAGI. CDR3 in amino acids: CASSYYATGIPNPPLHF. The CDR3 region has the DNA TGTGCCAGCAGCTACTATGCGACAGGGATCCCCAATCCACCCCTCCACTTT.

This clonotype was recorded at least ten times. This could be a read error, since a much larger clone is one nucleotide away. The V call is TRBV4-2, the J call TRBJ2-6; D ambiguous. Germline CDR1 and CDR2: LGHNA and YNFKEQ. Trimming took 1 base from V and 0 from J, leaving 4 bases between them. There are 15 residues in the CDR3. CDR3 residues: CASSQACSGANVLTF. The CDR3 nucleotides are TGTGCCAGCAGCCAAGCGTGCTCTGGGGCCAACGTCCTGACTTTC.

This chain joins TRBV20-1 and TRBJ1-1, with D uncertain. The CDR3 runs 13 residues. CDR1 and CDR2 from the germline V gene are DFQATT and SNEGSKA (reference sequence). The V and J ends lost 3 bases and 3 bases respectively, with 11 bases between them. This CDR3 reads CSARRQRDTEAFF. In nucleotides, the CDR3 is TGCAGTGCTAGGCGCCAAAGGGACACTGAAGCTTTCTTT.

The rearrangement links TRBV21-1 to TRBJ1-1; the table names TRBD1, a call not compared with the DNA. TRBV21-1 is flagged as a pseudogene. The CDR3 has 15 residues. CDR3 bases: TGTGCCAGCAGCAAGGACAGGCTTGGGCTCACTGAAGCTTTCTTT. It is translated as CASSKDRLGLTEAFF.

This clonotype was recorded a few times. V usage is TRBV20-1 and J usage is TRBJ2-7; 7 nucleotides match TRBD2. This CDR3 is 13 amino acids long. The J segment lost 4 bases and the V segment lost 3 bases, leaving 6 bases of the junction unmatched. Germline CDR1 is DFQATT and CDR2 is SNEGSKA (reference sequence). The DNA for the CDR3 is TGCAGTGCTAGCCTCTCGGGGGGATACGAGCAGTACTTC. This translates into CSASLSGGYEQYF.

The rearrangement uses TRBV6-5 and TRBJ2-1; 8 bases map to TRBD2. The length of the CDR3 is 15 residues. V dropped 6 bases and J dropped 9; count of bases not matched to a gene: 13. The germline V gene has CDR1 MNHEY and CDR2 SVGAGI. The CDR3 DNA reads as TGTGCCAGCAGCCCCGGGACTAGGTTGCGGGTTGAGCAGTTCTTC. The encoded protein is CASSPGTRLRVEQFF.

The J gene is TRBJ2-1, the V gene TRBV5-1, with D perhaps TRBD2 (6 bases). The germline gives CDR1 SGHRS, CDR2 YFSETQ. Deletions cut 0 bases from V and 5 bases from J, with 12 bases between. The CDR3 extends over 15 amino acids. The CDR3 sequence is CASSLGLVANNEQFF. CDR3 in DNA: TGCGCCAGCAGCTTGGGACTAGTAGCAAACAATGAGCAGTTCTTC. The full variable domain, completed using reference TRBV5-1 and TRBJ2-1, is KAGVTQTPRYLIKTRGQQVTLSCSPISGHRSVSWYQQTPGQGLQFLFEYFSETQRNKGNFPGRFSGRQFSNSRSEMNVSTLELGDSALYLCASSLGLVANNEQFFGPGTRLTVL.

The genes are TRBV4-2 and TRBJ2-1, with TRBD2 as a possible D gene (5 bases). V was cut by 4 bases and J by 2 bases, with 12 bases left in between. The CDR3 is made up of 15 amino acids. Germline V gives CDR1 LGHNA, CDR2 YNFKEQ. The CDR3 nucleotides read TGTGCCAGCAGCCGCACTAGTCTGACCTACAATGAGCAGTTCTTC. Protein sequence: CASSRTSLTYNEQFF.

The rearrangement links TRBV24-1 to TRBJ1-5, with 9 positions matching TRBD1. With 3 bases clipped from V and 7 bases from J, the junction kept 6 bases outside the gene matches. The CDR3 covers 15 residues. The germline V gene encodes CDR1 KGHDR and CDR2 SFDVKD. For the CDR3, the DNA is TGTGCCACCAGTGATGCCGGGACAGGGAGACAGCCCCAGCATTTT. It yields the protein CATSDAGTGRQPQHF.

In this sample, this clonotype turned up a few times. The chain carries TRBV20-1 and TRBJ1-5, with D possibly matching TRBD1 (5 bases). Germline loops: CDR1 DFQATT, CDR2 SNEGSKA (reference sequence). This CDR3 spans 13 amino acids. V was clipped by 3 bases and J by 1 base, with 7 bases between them. CDR3 sequence: CSARRDSNQPQHF. The CDR3 DNA sequence: TGCAGTGCTAGGCGGGACAGCAATCAGCCCCAGCATTTT.

The V and J genes are TRBV2 and TRBJ1-5; TRBD1 aligns across 12 bases. Germline values: CDR1 SNHLY, CDR2 FYNNEI. Unmatched junction bases numbered 4, after V lost 5 bases and J lost 2 bases. CDR3 length: 16 residues. The CDR3 DNA sequence: TGTGCCAGCAGTCCGGGACAGGGGGCCGGCAATCAGCCCCAGCATTTT. As protein: CASSPGQGAGNQPQHF.

The rearrangement links TRBV20-1 to TRBJ2-1, with 8 bases matching TRBD2. Germline V gene sequence: CDR1 DFQATT, CDR2 SNEGSKA (reference sequence). The CDR3 has 13 amino acids. V gave up 2 bases and J gave up 8 bases; unmatched junction bases: 5. CDR3 loop: CSARPGGPDEQFF. The CDR3, as DNA: TGCAGTGCTAGACCGGGGGGGCCCGATGAGCAGTTCTTC.

The chain is built from TRBV4-1 and TRBJ2-1, with TRBD2 identical over 9 bases. Germline trimming cut 3 bases from V and 15 bases from J; bases unmatched to any gene: 12. This CDR3 spans 14 amino acids. Germline V gene sequence: CDR1 MGHRA, CDR2 YSYEKL. The CDR3 loop reads CASSHPGTSWAPFF. In DNA form, the CDR3 reads TGCGCCAGCAGCCATCCCGGGACTAGCTGGGCCCCGTTCTTC.

The chain is built from TRBV20-1 and TRBJ2-5; no reliable D call. V lost 4 bases and J 1 base, leaving 13 bases between the germline ends. CDR1 is DFQATT and CDR2 is SNEGSKA in the germline V gene (reference sequence). This CDR3 spans 14 amino acids. The CDR3 region has the DNA TGCAGTGCTACATGGGGAAACCCCCAAGAGACCCAGTACTTC. Translation: CSATWGNPQETQYF.

The rearrangement uses TRBV29-1 and TRBJ2-1; D is possibly TRBD1 or TRBD2 (6 bases each). The V end lost 5 bases, the J end lost 2 bases, and 13 bases lay between the germline ends. Germline V CDR1 and CDR2: SQVTM, ANQGSEA. This CDR3 spans 14 amino acids. The DNA of the CDR3 is TGCAGCGTTCGAGGGGGGCGGGCCTACAATGAGCAGTTCTTC. Translated, it gives CSVRGGRAYNEQFF.

This clonotype has a handful of counts. The chain uses TRBV12-3 or TRBV12-4 and TRBJ2-3, with no clear D. The CDR3 is 11 residues long. Trimming shortened V by 3 bases and J by 6 bases, and 4 bases separated the two germline ends. The CDR3 loop is CASSLDDTQYF. CDR3 sequence (DNA): TGTGCCAGCAGTTTGGATGATACGCAGTATTTT.

The chain employs TRBV5-1 and TRBJ2-1; TRBD2 matches at 8 bases. This CDR3 has 17 residues. Trimming took 4 bases from V and 0 from J; bases not matched to a gene: 9. CDR1 is SGHRS, CDR2 YFSETQ, per germline. This chain's CDR3 is CASSPGGSGGSYNEQFF. The CDR3 nucleotides read TGCGCCAGCAGCCCCGGGGGGAGCGGGGGCTCCTACAATGAGCAGTTCTTC.

The rearrangement joins TRBV9 to TRBJ1-4; 7 bases match TRBD1. The J segment lost 8 bases and the V segment lost 4 bases, leaving 8 bases of the junction unmatched. CDR1 and CDR2 (germline): SGDLS, YYNGEE. The CDR3 length is 14 residues. The CDR3 region is CASSSHRGGEKLFF. The DNA of the CDR3 is TGTGCCAGCAGCTCTCACAGGGGTGGGGAAAAACTGTTTTTT.